This entry describes one T cell receptor beta chain. CDR1 is MNHEY and CDR2 is SVGEGT in the germline V gene. CDR3 length equals 17 residues. V lost 4 bases and J 4 bases, leaving 22 bases between the germline ends. Under the authors' procedure: Reference gene primers were amplified, and this amplification served to estimate nucleated cell counts. Profiled with immunoSEQ multiplex PCR; TCRdb holds only in-frame clones, not every one. V, J and clone size derive from that table, while D and trimming were established from the DNA sequence. The sample has about 210,000 clones; about 86% are singletons. The data originate from a study of blood T cell repertoires in COVID-19.

What was sequenced was peripheral blood. The chain recombines TRBV6-2 or TRBV6-3 with TRBJ2-5; possible D gene TRBD1, 6 bases. The TCR was taken from a woman in her forties or fifties with acute or convalescent COVID-19. In DNA form, the CDR3 reads TGTGCCAGCAGTTTTGGGGGAGCCGGGACCAGGGGAGAGACCCAGTACTTC. Protein product: CASSFGGAGTRGETQYF.